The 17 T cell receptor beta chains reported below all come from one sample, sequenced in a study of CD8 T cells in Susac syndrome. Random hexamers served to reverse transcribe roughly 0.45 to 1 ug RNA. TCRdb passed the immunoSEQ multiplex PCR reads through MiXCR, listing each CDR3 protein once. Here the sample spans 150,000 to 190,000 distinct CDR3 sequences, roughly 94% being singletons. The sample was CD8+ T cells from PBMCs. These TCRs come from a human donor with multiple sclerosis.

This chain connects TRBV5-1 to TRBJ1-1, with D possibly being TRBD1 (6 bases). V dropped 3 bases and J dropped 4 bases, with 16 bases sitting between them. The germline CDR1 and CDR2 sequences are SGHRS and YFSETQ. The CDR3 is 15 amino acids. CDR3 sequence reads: CASSSGREGGTEAFF. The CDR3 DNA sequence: TGCGCCAGCAGCTCCGGACGTGAAGGGGGCACTGAAGCTTTCTTT. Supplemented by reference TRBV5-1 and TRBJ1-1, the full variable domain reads KAGVTQTPRYLIKTRGQQVTLSCSPISGHRSVSWYQQTPGQGLQFLFEYFSETQRNKGNFPGRFSGRQFSNSRSEMNVSTLELGDSALYLCASSSGREGGTEAFFGQGTRLTVV.

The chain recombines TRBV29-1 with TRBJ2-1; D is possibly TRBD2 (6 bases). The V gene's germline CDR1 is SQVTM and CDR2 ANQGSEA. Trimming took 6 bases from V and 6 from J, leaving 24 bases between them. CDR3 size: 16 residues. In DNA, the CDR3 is TGCAGCGTGTCCCGGGACTTGAGGAAGGAGACCAATGAGCAGTTCTTC. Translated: CSVSRDLRKETNEQFF.

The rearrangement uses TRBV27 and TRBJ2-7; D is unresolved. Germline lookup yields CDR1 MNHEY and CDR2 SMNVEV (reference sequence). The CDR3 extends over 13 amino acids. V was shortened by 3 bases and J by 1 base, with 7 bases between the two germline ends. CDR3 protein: CASSLTSSYEQYF. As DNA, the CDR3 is TGTGCCAGCAGTTTGACCAGTTCCTACGAGCAGTACTTC.

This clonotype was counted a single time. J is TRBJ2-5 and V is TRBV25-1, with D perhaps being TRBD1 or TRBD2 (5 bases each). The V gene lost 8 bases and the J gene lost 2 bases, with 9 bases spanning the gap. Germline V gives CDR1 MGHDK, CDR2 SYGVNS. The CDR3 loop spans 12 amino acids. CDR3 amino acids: CASGGPQETQYF. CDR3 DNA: TGTGCCAGCGGGGGACCGCAAGAGACCCAGTACTTC.

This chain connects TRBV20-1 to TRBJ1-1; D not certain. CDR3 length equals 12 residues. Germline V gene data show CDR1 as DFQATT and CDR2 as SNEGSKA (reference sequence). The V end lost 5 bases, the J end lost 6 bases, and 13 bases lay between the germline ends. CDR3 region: CSAGVGGPEAFF. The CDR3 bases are TGCAGTGCTGGGGTAGGAGGTCCTGAAGCTTTCTTT.

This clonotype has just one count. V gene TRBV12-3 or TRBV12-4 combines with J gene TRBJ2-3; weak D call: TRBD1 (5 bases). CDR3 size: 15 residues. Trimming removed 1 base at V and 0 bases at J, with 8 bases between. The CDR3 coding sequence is TGTGCCAGCAGTTTAGGGACAAGAAGCACAGATACGCAGTATTTT. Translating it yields CASSLGTRSTDTQYF.

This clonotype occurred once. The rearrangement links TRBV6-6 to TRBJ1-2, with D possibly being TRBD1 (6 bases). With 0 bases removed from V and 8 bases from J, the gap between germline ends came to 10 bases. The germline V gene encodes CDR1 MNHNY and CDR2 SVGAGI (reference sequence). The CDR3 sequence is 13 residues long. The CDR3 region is CASSYSTGGGYTF. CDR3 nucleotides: TGTGCCAGCAGTTACTCGACAGGTGGAGGCTACACCTTC.

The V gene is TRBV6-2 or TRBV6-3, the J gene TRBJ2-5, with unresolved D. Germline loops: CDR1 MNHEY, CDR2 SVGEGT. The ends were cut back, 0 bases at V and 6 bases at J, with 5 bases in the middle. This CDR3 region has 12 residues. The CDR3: CASSYSRQTQYF. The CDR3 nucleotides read TGTGCCAGCAGTTACTCAAGGCAGACCCAGTACTTC.

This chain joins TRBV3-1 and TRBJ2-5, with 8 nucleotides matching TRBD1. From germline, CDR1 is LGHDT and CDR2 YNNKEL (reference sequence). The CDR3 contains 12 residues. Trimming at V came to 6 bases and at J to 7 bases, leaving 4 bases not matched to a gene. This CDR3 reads CASRGQGWTQYF. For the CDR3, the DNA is TGTGCCAGCAGAGGACAGGGATGGACCCAGTACTTC.

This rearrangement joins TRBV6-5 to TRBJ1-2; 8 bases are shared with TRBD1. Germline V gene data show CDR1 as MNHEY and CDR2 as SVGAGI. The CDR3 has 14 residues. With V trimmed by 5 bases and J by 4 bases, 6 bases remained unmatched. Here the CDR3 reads CASSPTGEFYGYTF. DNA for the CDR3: TGTGCCAGCAGTCCGACAGGGGAATTCTATGGCTACACCTTC.

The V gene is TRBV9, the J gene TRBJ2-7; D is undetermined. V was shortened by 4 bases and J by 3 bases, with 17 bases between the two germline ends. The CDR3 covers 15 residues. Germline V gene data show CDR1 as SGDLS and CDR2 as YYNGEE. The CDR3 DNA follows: TGTGCCAGCAGCCCAACCGAAGCCCCACGCTACGAGCAGTACTTC. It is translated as CASSPTEAPRYEQYF.

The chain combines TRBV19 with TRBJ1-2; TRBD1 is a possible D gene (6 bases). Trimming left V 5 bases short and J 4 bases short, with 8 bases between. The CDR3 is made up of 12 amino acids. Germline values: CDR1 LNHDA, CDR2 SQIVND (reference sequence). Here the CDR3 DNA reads TGTGCCAGTAGTCAGGGGTTCTATGGCTACACCTTC. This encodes CASSQGFYGYTF.

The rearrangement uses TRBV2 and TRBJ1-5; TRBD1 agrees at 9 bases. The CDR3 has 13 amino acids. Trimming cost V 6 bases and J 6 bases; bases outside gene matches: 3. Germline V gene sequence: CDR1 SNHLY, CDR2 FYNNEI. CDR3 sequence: CASSWTGAQPQHF. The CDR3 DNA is TGTGCCAGCAGCTGGACAGGGGCTCAGCCCCAGCATTTT.

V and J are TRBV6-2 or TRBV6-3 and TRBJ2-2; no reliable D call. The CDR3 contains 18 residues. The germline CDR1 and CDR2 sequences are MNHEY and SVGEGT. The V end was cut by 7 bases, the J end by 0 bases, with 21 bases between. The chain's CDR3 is CASKTSPPGRANTGELFF. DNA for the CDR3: TGTGCCAGCAAGACATCTCCCCCTGGACGTGCGAACACCGGGGAGCTGTTTTTT.

The CDR3 DNA is TGTGCCAGCACCCAAAGAAGGACAGATTCAGATACGCAGTATTTT. As protein: CASTQRRTDSDTQYF. The V call is TRBV6-1, the J call TRBJ2-3; maybe TRBD1 (6 bases). Germline lookup yields CDR1 MNHNS and CDR2 SASEGT. This CDR3 spans 15 amino acids. Between the trimmed V and J ends, which lost 7 bases and 4 bases, there was a span of 18 bases.

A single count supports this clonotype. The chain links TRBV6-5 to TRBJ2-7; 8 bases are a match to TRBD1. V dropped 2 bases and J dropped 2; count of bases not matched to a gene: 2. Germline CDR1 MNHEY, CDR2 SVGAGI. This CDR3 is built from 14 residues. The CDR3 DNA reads TGTGCCAGCAGTTACAGGGACAGGACCTACGAGCAGTACTTC. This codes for CASSYRDRTYEQYF.

The CDR3 nucleotides read TGTGCCAGCAGTTTTACAGGGACCACCGGGGAGCTGTTTTTT. Translated: CASSFTGTTGELFF. This chain joins TRBV27 and TRBJ2-2; maybe TRBD1 (6 bases). Trimming took 3 bases from V and 4 from J, leaving 9 bases between them. The CDR3 totals 14 residues. The germline CDR1 and CDR2 sequences are MNHEY and SMNVEV (reference sequence).